This T cell receptor (beta chain) is from a study of cytomegalovirus exposure and HLA in healthy donors. Background on the study: Previous work identified 95 million to 140 million unique TCR beta sequences from 150 million to 200 million T cells. Overall study findings and caveats: About 90% or about 30% of the time was how often most TCR beta V segments were productive, according to an earlier analysis. Researchers counted around 180 TCR beta chains as cytomegalovirus-associated. As a later analysis showed, several of the most significant clusters appeared to be linked to common viral pathogens.

With 60 Vbeta and 13 Jbeta primers, the PCR was carried out. TCRdb's table, derived via immunoSEQ multiplex PCR, lists solely in-frame clones and lacks some. This sample yields about 150,000 clones, of which around 84% are seen a single time; under 2% belongs to the top ten. As to this clone: Antigen unknown.

Trimming stripped 8 bases from V and 1 base from J, with 6 bases between. The CDR3 loop spans 12 amino acids. The V gene's germline CDR1 is MDHEN and CDR2 SYDVKM. Sequencing was carried out using PBMCs. The rearrangement uses TRBV28 and TRBJ1-5; D unclear. This sequence was found in a man younger than 30 in good health and CMV-seronegative. CDR3 bases: TGTGCCAGCCGGCGGAGCAATCAGCCCCAGCATTTT. Protein product: CASRRSNQPQHF.